The 16 T cell receptor beta chains listed next were all sequenced from one sample in a study of regulatory T cells in long-lasting Graves disease. Time point described: newly diagnosed GD, antithyroid drugs for less than 3 months. Preparation of the TCR library used RNA extracted from PBMCs. Building the TCR beta libraries relied on iRepertoire HTBI primers, and CDR3 regions underwent Arm-PCR. Each CDR3 protein gets one entry after TCRdb re-called the multiplex PCR reads with MiXCR. The sample includes 390,000 or so distinct CDR3 sequences, about 10% seen only once; the top ten take over 15%. These data were also reused for a study on T cells in Graves' hyperthyroidism and ophthalmopathy.

The input for sequencing was peripheral blood mononuclear cells (PBMCs), taken at new diagnosis, from a patient treated with antithyroid drugs. The receptors originated from a woman under 30 with Graves disease.

Only a few counts were recorded for this clonotype. The CDR3 DNA follows: TGTGCCACCAGATCCACCATAGGAACTGCTGAGCAGTTCTTC. Protein sequence: CATRSTIGTAEQFF. V usage is TRBV24-1 and J usage is TRBJ2-1; D is ambiguous. V gave up 7 bases and J gave up 9 bases, with 18 bases separating them. Germline CDR1 and CDR2: KGHDR and SFDVKD. The CDR3 runs 14 residues.

V and J are TRBV29-1 and TRBJ1-4; 8 bases agree with TRBD1. The CDR3 is made up of 14 amino acids. Trimming cost V 6 bases and J 2 bases; bases outside gene matches: 5. Looked up from germline, CDR1 is SQVTM and CDR2 is ANQGSEA. CDR3 sequence reads: CSVSRGLTNEKLFF. For the CDR3, the DNA is TGCAGCGTCAGCAGGGGGCTTACTAATGAAAAACTGTTTTTT.

The J gene is TRBJ1-1, the V gene TRBV4-1, with D tentatively TRBD1 (6 bases). Trimming stripped 3 bases from V and 2 bases from J, with 13 bases between. Looked up from germline, CDR1 is MGHRA and CDR2 is YSYEKL. The CDR3 runs to 15 residues. CDR3 in DNA: TGCGCCAGCAGCCAGGGGGGCGTTGGAAACACTGAAGCTTTCTTT. This codes for CASSQGGVGNTEAFF.

Many counts were recorded for this clonotype. The genes are TRBV7-8 and TRBJ2-1; a possible D gene is TRBD2 (5 bases). V was clipped by 5 bases and J by 1 base, with 9 bases between them. Germline CDR1 SGHVS, CDR2 FQNEAQ. CDR3 length: 14 amino acids. Written as DNA, the CDR3 is TGTGCCAGCAGCCGTTCGGGGTCCTACAATGAGCAGTTCTTC. It encodes CASSRSGSYNEQFF.

This clonotype was recorded at least ten times. This chain uses TRBV4-3 with TRBJ1-1, with a weak D call TRBD1 (5 bases). Germline CDR1 LGHNA, CDR2 YSLEER. The CDR3 is 15 amino acids. The V gene lost 0 bases and the J gene lost 3 bases, with 11 bases spanning the gap. CDR3 sequence: CASSQDKGKYTEAFF. CDR3 nucleotide sequence: TGCGCCAGCAGCCAAGATAAGGGGAAATACACTGAAGCTTTCTTT.

Points on this clonotype: A much larger clone differs by one base, so this may be a read error. The chain has TRBV10-3 and TRBJ2-5, with 7 bases that match TRBD2. The CDR3 has 13 residues. The germline gives CDR1 ENHRY, CDR2 SYGVKD. With 4 bases clipped from V and 7 bases from J, the junction kept 6 bases outside the gene matches. CDR3 sequence (DNA): TGTGCCATCAGTGGTTCCTGGGGGGGGACCCAGTACTTC. Amino acids: CAISGSWGGTQYF.

This clonotype has at least ten counts. The chain carries TRBV27 and TRBJ1-3, with D possibly matching TRBD1 (6 bases). The CDR3 totals 15 residues. CDR1 is MNHEY, CDR2 SMNVEV, per germline (reference sequence). V was cut by 2 bases and J by 2 bases, with 10 bases left in between. This CDR3 is CASSLTTGAGNTIYF. CDR3 nucleotide sequence: TGTGCCAGCAGTTTAACGACAGGAGCTGGAAACACCATATATTTT.

This clonotype has ten or more counts. The chain uses TRBV20-1 and TRBJ2-7; a weak D match, TRBD2 (5 bases). CDR3 length: 14 residues. Germline V gene sequence: CDR1 DFQATT, CDR2 SNEGSKA (reference sequence). V was cut by 0 bases and J by 3 bases, with 12 bases left in between. CDR3 DNA sequence: TGCAGTGCTAGAGATCCTGACGGGAACTACGAGCAGTACTTC. Its protein is CSARDPDGNYEQYF.

A note on this clonotype: It is likely a read error, because the conserved phenylalanine at the end of the CDR3 is missing. The limits of the CDR3 on the DNA are not certain, so only TCRdb's listed CDR3 is given. The chain links TRBV2 to TRBJ2-5; the table gives TRBD2 as D, unverified against the DNA. Germline CDR1 is SNHLY and CDR2 is FYNNEI. The CDR3 is 8 residues long, ends included. CDR3 sequence reads: CASRQTSG.

This clonotype has ten or more counts. This chain uses TRBV6-1 with TRBJ1-5, with 7 bases aligning to TRBD1. Germline V gene data show CDR1 as MNHNS and CDR2 as SASEGT. The CDR3 covers 13 residues. Trimming removed 5 bases from V and 5 bases from J; junction bases left unmatched: 3. DNA of the CDR3: TGTGCCAGCAGTCAGGGGGTCTATCAGCCCCAGCATTTT. This codes for CASSQGVYQPQHF.

On this clonotype: This may be a read error, as it is one base from a much larger clone. Because it lacks the conserved phenylalanine or tryptophan at the end, this CDR3 is likely a read error. The chain is built from TRBV5-1 and TRBJ1-1; a weak D match, TRBD1 (5 bases). Germline CDR1 is SGHRS and CDR2 is YFSETQ. The CDR3 is 15 amino acids. Trimming left V 4 bases short and J 5 bases short, with 18 bases between. In DNA, the CDR3 is TGCGCCAGCAGCCCAAACCCGGGGGATTCAACTGAAGCTTTCCTT. Translated: CASSPNPGDSTEAFL.

This clonotype has a count of ten or more. The chain is built from TRBV6-2 or TRBV6-3 and TRBJ2-7, with D perhaps matching TRBD1 or TRBD2 (6 bases each). The CDR3 covers 14 residues. The ends were cut back, 4 bases at V and 2 bases at J, with 12 bases in the middle. Germline CDR1 reads MNHEY; CDR2 reads SVGEGT. In DNA, the CDR3 is TGTGCCAGCAGTTCTTCAGGGGAGGCCTACGAGCAGTACGTC. It yields the protein CASSSSGEAYEQYV.

The chain employs TRBV10-3 and TRBJ2-7; 7 nucleotides line up with TRBD2. This CDR3 comprises 14 residues. After removal of 6 bases from V and 5 bases from J, the junction contained 10 bases not matched to a gene. Germline V CDR1 and CDR2: ENHRY, SYGVKD. The CDR3 here is CAISPWEGNDEQYF. CDR3 in DNA: TGTGCCATCAGCCCGTGGGAGGGAAATGACGAGCAGTACTTC.

This clonotype was detected ten times or more. This rearrangement joins TRBV27 to TRBJ2-7, with D maybe TRBD1 (6 bases). V was shortened by 4 bases and J by 2 bases, with 18 bases between the two germline ends. The germline V gene has CDR1 MNHEY and CDR2 SMNVEV (reference sequence). The CDR3 contains 16 residues. CDR3 in DNA: TGTGCCAGCAGTTCCCCTGAACAGGGCCCGGCCTACGAGCAGTACGTC. Its protein is CASSSPEQGPAYEQYV.

This clonotype was observed at least ten times. This sequence joins TRBV29-1 and TRBJ1-1; D is uncertain. The CDR3 covers 13 residues. Trimming cost V 4 bases and J 0 bases, with 9 bases left between them. Per germline, CDR1 SQVTM and CDR2 ANQGSEA. For the CDR3, the DNA is TGCAGCGTTGCTGGTGTCATGAACACTGAAGCTTTCTTT. It is translated as CSVAGVMNTEAFF.

V is TRBV19 and J is TRBJ1-1; TRBD1 might be the D (6 bases). V was shortened by 5 bases and J by 3 bases, with 19 bases between the two germline ends. Germline-derived CDR1 and CDR2 are LNHDA and SQIVND (reference sequence). The CDR3 contains 16 residues. In DNA form, the CDR3 reads TGTGCCAGTAGTCTCTATCAAGGGGGGTTGGACACTGAAGCTTTCTTT. It translates to CASSLYQGGLDTEAFF. Supplemented by reference TRBV19 and TRBJ1-1, the full variable domain reads DGGITQSPKYLFRKEGQNVTLSCEQNLNHDAMYWYRQDPGQGLRLIYYSQIVNDFQKGDIAEGYSVSREKKESFPLTVTSAQKNPTAFYLCASSLYQGGLDTEAFFGQGTRLTVV.